This T cell receptor beta chain comes out of a study of cytomegalovirus exposure and HLA in healthy donors. Study summary: A later analysis reported the 120 or so validation repertoires used the same platform as the 666 first-cohort repertoires.

Study-level results: A few CMV-associated chains proved CMV antigen-specific in vitro. A subsequent analysis found that TCR clusters from the first cohort also tended to co-occur in the approximately 120 validation repertoires, with 94% of cluster scores above 0.

For this clone: What it binds is unknown.

Between the trimmed V and J ends, which lost 0 bases and 3 bases, there was a span of 12 bases. Germline V gives CDR1 KGHSH, CDR2 LQKENI. The CDR3 contains 15 residues. TCRdb's table, derived via immunoSEQ multiplex PCR, lists solely in-frame clones and lacks some. The table shows about 250,000 clones, with over 75% occurring only once. This clonotype originated in a man aged 18 to 35 in good health and CMV-seropositive. This chain uses TRBV18 with TRBJ2-7; a possible D gene is TRBD2 (5 bases). Sequencing was done on a sample of PBMCs. CDR3 bases: TGTGCCAGCTCACCACCCCTAGCCTCTCTCTACGAGCAGTACTTC. This sequence encodes CASSPPLASLYEQYF. The full variable domain, in which reference TRBV18 and TRBJ2-7 provide the parts outside the CDR3, is NAGVMQNPRHLVRRRGQEARLRCSPMKGHSHVYWYRQLPEEGLKFMVYLQKENIIDESGMPKERFSAEFPKEGPSILRIQQVVRGDSAAYFCASSPPLASLYEQYFGPGTRLTVT.